The present TCR beta chain was sequenced within a study of blood T cell repertoires in COVID-19. The wider study: PBMCs, B-cell-depleted T cells, or T cells provided the cDNA or gDNA that made up the material.

V lost 5 bases to trimming and J lost 4 bases, with 9 bases between them. This CDR3 region has 13 residues. As processed by the authors: How many nucleated cells were present was estimated from reference gene primer amplification. Sequenced by immunoSEQ multiplex PCR; TCRdb stores in-frame clones only, minus some. The V and J calls and clone size are taken from that table; D and trimming were inferred from the DNA. The table shows approximately 240,000 clones, with just under 85% occurring only once. The sequenced material came from peripheral blood. The chain carries TRBV12-3 or TRBV12-4 and TRBJ1-3; D not certain. The TCR comes from a woman in her sixties with active or convalescent COVID-19. For the CDR3, the DNA is TGTGCCAGCAGTGGGAGGTTGGGAAACACCATATATTTT. This translates into CASSGRLGNTIYF.